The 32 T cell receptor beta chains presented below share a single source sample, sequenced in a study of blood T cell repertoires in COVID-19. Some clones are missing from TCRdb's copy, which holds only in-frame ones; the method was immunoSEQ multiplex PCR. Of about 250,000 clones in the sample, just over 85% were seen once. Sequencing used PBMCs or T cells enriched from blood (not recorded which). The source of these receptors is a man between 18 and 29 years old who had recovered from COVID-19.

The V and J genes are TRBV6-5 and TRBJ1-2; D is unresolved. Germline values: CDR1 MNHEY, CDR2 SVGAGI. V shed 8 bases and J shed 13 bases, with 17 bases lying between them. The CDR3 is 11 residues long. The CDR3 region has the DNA TGTGCCAGCTCCCGCGGCGGCCAGCGCACCTTC. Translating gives CASSRGGQRTF.

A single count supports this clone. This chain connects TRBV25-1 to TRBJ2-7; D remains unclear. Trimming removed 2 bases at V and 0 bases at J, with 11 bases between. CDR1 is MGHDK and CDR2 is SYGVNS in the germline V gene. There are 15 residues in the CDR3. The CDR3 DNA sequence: TGTGCCAGCAGTGAAAGAGGCAGTAGCTCCTACGAGCAGTACTTC. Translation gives CASSERGSSSYEQYF.

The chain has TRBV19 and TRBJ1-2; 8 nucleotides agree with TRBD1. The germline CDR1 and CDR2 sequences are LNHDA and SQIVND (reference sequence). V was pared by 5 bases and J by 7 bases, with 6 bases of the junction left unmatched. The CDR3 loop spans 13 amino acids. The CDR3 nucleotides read TGTGCCAGTAGTCTTCAGGGGGCGCGTGGCTACACCTTC. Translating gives CASSLQGARGYTF.

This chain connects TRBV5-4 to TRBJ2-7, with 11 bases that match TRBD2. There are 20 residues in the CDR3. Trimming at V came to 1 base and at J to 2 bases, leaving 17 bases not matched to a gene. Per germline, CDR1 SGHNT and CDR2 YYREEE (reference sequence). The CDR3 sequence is CASSLKASGAGLAVTYEQYF. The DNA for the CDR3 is TGTGCCAGCAGCTTGAAAGCTTCAGGGGCGGGACTAGCGGTAACCTACGAGCAGTACTTC. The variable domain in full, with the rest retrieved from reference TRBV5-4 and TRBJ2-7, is ETGVTQSPTHLIKTRGQQVTLRCSSQSGHNTVSWYQQALGQGPQFIFQYYREEENGRGNFPPRFSGLQFPNYSSELNVNALELDDSALYLCASSLKASGAGLAVTYEQYFGPGTRLTVT.

The CDR3 nucleotides read TGTGCCTGGAGCGACAGGATGAATCAGCCCCAGCATTTT. Protein sequence: CAWSDRMNQPQHF. The genes are TRBV30 and TRBJ1-5; a weak D match, TRBD1 (6 bases). The V end was cut by 3 bases, the J end by 4 bases, with 10 bases between. The CDR3 is made up of 13 amino acids. CDR1 is GTSNPN and CDR2 is SVGIG in the germline V gene (reference sequence).

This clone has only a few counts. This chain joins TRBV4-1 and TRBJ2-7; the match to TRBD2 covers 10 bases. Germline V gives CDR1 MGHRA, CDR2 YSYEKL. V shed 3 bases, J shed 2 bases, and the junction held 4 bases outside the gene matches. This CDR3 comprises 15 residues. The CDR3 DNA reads TGCGCCAGCAGCCAGCTAGCGGGGGCTACCTACGAGCAGTACTTC. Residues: CASSQLAGATYEQYF.

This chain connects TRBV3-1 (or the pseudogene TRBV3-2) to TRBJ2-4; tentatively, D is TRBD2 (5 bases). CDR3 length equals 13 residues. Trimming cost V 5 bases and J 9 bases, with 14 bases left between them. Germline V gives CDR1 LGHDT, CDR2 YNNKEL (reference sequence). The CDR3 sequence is CASSGNPGGIQYF. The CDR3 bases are TGTGCCAGCAGCGGCAACCCCGGAGGCATTCAGTACTTC.

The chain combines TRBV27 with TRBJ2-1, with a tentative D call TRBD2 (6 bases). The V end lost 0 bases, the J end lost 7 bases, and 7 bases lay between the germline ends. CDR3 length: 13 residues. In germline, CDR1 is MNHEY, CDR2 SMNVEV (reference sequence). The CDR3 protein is CASSLSSGNEQFF. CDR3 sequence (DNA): TGTGCCAGCAGTTTATCTAGCGGTAATGAGCAGTTCTTC.

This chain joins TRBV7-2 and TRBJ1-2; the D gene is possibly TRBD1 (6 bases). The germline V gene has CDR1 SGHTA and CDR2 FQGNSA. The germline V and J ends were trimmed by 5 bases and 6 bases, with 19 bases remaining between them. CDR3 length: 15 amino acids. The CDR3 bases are TGTGCCAGCAGCCTTGGGCAGGGGAGTTCAGATGGCTACACCTTC. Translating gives CASSLGQGSSDGYTF. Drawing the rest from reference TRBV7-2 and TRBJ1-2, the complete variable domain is GAGVSQSPSNKVTEKGKDVELRCDPISGHTALYWYRQSLGQGLEFLIYFQGNSAPDKSGLPSDRFSAERTGGSVSTLTIQRTQQEDSAVYLCASSLGQGSSDGYTFGSGTRLTVV.

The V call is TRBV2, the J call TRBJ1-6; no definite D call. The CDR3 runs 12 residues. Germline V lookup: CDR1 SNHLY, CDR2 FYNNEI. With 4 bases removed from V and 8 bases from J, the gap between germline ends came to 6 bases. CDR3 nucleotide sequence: TGTGCCAGCAGTGCCCCCTATTCACCCCTCCACTTT. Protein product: CASSAPYSPLHF.

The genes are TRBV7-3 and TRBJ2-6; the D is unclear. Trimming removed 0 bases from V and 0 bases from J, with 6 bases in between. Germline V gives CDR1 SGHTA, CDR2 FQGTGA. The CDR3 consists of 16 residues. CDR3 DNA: TGTGCCAGCAGCTTAACTCTGAGCTCTGGGGCCAACGTCCTGACTTTC. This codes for CASSLTLSSGANVLTF. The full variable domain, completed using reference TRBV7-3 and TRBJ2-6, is GAGVSQTPSNKVTEKGKYVELRCDPISGHTALYWYRQSLGQGPEFLIYFQGTGAADDSGLPNDRFFAVRPEGSVSTLKIQRTERGDSAVYLCASSLTLSSGANVLTFGAGSRLTVL.

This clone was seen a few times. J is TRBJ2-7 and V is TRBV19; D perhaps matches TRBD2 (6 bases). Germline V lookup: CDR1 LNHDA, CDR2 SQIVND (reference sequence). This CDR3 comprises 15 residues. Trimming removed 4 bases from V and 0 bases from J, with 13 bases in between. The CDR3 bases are TGTGCCAGTAGTAGGGACTCCGAAAGCTCCTACGAGCAGTACTTC. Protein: CASSRDSESSYEQYF.

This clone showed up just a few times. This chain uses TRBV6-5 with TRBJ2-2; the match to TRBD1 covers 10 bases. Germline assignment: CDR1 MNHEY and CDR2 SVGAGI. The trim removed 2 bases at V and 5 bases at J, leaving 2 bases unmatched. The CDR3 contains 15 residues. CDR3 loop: CASSYGQGVTGELFF. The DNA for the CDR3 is TGTGCCAGCAGTTACGGACAGGGGGTAACCGGGGAGCTGTTTTTT.

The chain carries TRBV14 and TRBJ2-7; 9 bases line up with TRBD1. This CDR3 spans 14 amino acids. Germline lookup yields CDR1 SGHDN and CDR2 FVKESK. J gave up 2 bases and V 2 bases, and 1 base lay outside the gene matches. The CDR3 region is CASSQTGGPYEQYF. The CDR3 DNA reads TGTGCCAGCAGCCAAACAGGGGGCCCCTACGAGCAGTACTTC.

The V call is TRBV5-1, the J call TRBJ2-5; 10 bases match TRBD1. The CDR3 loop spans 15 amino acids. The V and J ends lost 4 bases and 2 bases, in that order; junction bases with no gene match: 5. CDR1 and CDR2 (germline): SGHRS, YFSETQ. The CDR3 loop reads CASSAGTGVQETQYF. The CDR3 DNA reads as TGCGCCAGCAGCGCCGGGACAGGGGTACAAGAGACCCAGTACTTC.

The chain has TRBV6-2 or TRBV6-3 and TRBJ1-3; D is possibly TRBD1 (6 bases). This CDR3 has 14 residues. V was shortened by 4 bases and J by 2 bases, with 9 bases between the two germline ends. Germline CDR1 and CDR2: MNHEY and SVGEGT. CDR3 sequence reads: CASSSQGAGNTIYF. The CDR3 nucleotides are TGTGCCAGCAGTTCACAGGGAGCTGGAAACACCATATATTTT.

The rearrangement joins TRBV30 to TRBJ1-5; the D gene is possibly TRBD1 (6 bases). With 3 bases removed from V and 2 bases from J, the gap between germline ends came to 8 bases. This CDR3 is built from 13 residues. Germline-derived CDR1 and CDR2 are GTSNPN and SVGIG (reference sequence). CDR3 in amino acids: CAWSHRGNQPQHF. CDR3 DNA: TGTGCCTGGAGCCACAGGGGCAATCAGCCCCAGCATTTT.

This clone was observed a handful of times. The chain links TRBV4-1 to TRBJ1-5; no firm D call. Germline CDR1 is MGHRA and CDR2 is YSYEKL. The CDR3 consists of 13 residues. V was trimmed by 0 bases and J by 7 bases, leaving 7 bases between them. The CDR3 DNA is TGCGCCAGCAGCCAAGAAGTAGAGCAGCCCCAGCATTTT. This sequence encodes CASSQEVEQPQHF.

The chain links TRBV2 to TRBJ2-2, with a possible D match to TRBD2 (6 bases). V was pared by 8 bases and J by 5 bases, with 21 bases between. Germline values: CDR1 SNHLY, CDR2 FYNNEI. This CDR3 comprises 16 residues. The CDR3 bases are TGTGCCAGCGGGTTGCGTGCTGGCGCGGGGACCGGGGAGCTGTTTTTT. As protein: CASGLRAGAGTGELFF. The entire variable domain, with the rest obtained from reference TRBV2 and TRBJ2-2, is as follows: EPEVTQTPSHQVTQMGQEVILRCVPISNHLYFYWYRQILGQKVEFLVSFYNNEISEKSEIFDDQFSVERPDGSNFTLKIRSTKLEDSAMYFCASGLRAGAGTGELFFGEGSRLTVL.

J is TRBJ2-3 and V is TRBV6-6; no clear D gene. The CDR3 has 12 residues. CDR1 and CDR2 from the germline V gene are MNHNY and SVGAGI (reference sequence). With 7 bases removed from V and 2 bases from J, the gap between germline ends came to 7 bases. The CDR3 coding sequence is TGTGCCAGCAACCACTACACAGATACGCAGTATTTT. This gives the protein CASNHYTDTQYF.

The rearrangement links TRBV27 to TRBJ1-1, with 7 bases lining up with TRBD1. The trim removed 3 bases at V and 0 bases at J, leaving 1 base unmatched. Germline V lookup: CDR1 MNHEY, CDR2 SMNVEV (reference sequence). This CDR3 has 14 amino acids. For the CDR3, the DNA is TGTGCCAGCAGTTTGACAGGGATGAACACTGAAGCTTTCTTT. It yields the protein CASSLTGMNTEAFF.

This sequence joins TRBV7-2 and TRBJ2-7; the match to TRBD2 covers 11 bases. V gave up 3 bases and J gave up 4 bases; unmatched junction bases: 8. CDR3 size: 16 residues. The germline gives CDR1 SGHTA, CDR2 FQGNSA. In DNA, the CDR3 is TGTGCCAGCAGCTTTTTAGCGGGGGGGGTCCTATACGAGCAGTACTTC. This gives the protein CASSFLAGGVLYEQYF. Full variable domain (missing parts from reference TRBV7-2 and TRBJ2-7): GAGVSQSPSNKVTEKGKDVELRCDPISGHTALYWYRQSLGQGLEFLIYFQGNSAPDKSGLPSDRFSAERTGGSVSTLTIQRTQQEDSAVYLCASSFLAGGVLYEQYFGPGTRLTVT.

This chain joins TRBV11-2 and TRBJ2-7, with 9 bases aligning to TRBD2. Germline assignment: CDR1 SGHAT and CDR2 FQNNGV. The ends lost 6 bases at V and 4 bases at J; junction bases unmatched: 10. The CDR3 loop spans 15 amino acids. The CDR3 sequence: CASRGLREGRYEQYF. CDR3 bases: TGTGCCAGCAGGGGGTTGCGGGAGGGCCGGTACGAGCAGTACTTC.

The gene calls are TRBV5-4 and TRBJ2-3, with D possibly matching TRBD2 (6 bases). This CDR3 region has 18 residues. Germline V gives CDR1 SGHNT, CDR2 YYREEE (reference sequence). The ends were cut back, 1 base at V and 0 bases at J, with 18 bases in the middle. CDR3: CASSLYPTRSTSTDTQYF. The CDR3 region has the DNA TGTGCCAGCAGCTTGTACCCGACTAGATCCACTAGCACAGATACGCAGTATTTT. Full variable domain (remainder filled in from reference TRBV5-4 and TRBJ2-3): ETGVTQSPTHLIKTRGQQVTLRCSSQSGHNTVSWYQQALGQGPQFIFQYYREEENGRGNFPPRFSGLQFPNYSSELNVNALELDDSALYLCASSLYPTRSTSTDTQYFGPGTRLTVL.

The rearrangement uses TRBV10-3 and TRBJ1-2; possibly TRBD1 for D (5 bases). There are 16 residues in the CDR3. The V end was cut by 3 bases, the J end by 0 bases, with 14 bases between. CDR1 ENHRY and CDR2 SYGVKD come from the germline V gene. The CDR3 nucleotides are TGTGCCATCAGTGACTTACAGGACCGAGCTAACTATGGCTACACCTTC. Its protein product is CAISDLQDRANYGYTF.

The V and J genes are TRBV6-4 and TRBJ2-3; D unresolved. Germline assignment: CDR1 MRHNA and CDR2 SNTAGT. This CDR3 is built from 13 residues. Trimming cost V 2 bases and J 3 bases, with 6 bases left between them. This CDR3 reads CASSDHSTDTQYF. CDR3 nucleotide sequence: TGTGCCAGCAGTGACCACTCTACAGATACGCAGTATTTT.

In DNA form, the CDR3 reads TGTGCCAGCCAGGGGGCGAGGAATTCACCCCTCCACTTT. Translation gives CASQGARNSPLHF. The gene calls are TRBV3-1 (or the pseudogene TRBV3-2) and TRBJ1-6; 8 nucleotides agree with TRBD1. Germline values: CDR1 LGHDT, CDR2 YNNKEL (reference sequence). The CDR3 loop spans 13 amino acids. The V segment lost 8 bases and the J segment 7 bases; nucleotides outside the gene matches: 4.

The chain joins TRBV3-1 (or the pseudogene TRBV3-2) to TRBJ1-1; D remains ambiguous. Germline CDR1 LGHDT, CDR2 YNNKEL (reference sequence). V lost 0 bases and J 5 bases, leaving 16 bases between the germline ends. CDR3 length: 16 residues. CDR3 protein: CASSQDRLSLVTEAFF. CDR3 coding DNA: TGTGCCAGCAGCCAAGATCGTCTGAGCCTGGTTACTGAAGCTTTCTTT.

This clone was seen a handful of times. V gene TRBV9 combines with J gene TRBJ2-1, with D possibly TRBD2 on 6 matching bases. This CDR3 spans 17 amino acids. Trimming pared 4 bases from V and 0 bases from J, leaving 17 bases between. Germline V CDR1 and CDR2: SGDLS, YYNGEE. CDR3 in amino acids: CASSPNLAFSSYNEQFF. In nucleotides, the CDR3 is TGTGCCAGCAGCCCAAACCTAGCGTTTAGCTCCTACAATGAGCAGTTCTTC.

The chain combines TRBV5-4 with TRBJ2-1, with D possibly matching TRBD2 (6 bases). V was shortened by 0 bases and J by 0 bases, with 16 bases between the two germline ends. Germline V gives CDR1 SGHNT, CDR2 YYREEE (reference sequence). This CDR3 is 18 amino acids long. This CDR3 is CASSLGGAALSSYNEQFF. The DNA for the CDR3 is TGTGCCAGCAGCTTGGGCGGGGCGGCTCTTAGCTCCTACAATGAGCAGTTCTTC.

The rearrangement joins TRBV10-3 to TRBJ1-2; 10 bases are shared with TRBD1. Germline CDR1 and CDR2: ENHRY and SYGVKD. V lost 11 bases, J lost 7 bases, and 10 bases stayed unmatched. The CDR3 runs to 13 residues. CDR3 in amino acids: CASLGQGTVGYTF. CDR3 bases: TGTGCCTCACTGGGACAGGGGACAGTTGGCTACACCTTC.

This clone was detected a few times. The CDR3 bases are TGTGCCAGCAGCGTACTGGGTCGGGCAGGGCAAGAGACCCAGTACTTC. It is translated as CASSVLGRAGQETQYF. The chain links TRBV9 to TRBJ2-5; D is perhaps TRBD1 (5 bases). V lost 1 base, J lost 2 bases, and 15 bases lay in between. CDR1 is SGDLS and CDR2 is YYNGEE in the germline V gene. The CDR3 covers 16 residues.